What follows are 13 T cell receptor beta chains derived from one specimen sequenced in a study of regulatory T cells in long-lasting Graves disease (dated by TCRdb to the early 2020s). The library relied on multiplex PCR. TCRdb records Illumina HiSeq 4000 as the sequencer. CDR3 regions were amplified by Arm-PCR with iRepertoire HTBI primers to construct TCR beta libraries. In-frame beta chains were kept once TCRdb had trimmed the public reads at Q25 with fastp and called clones with MiXCR. CDR3 protein duplicates are merged, each entry listing the most common genes and DNA. Across this sample there are around 500,000 distinct CDR3 sequences, with around 21% seen only once. 7.8% of the sample rests with the top ten. This specimen's time point label, per the study, means: persistent/refractory GD, antithyroid drugs over 5 years with positive TRAb. RNA was extracted from PBMCs in TRIzol for both TCR sequencing and RNA sequencing.

The specimen comprised peripheral blood mononuclear cells (PBMCs), sampled when the disease was refractory, from a patient treated with antithyroid drugs. Receptor source: a female donor with Graves disease.

This clonotype was seen many times. The chain uses TRBV6-1 and TRBJ2-7; TRBD2 aligns across 13 bases. CDR1 and CDR2 from the germline V gene are MNHNS and SASEGT. The V gene end was trimmed by 7 bases and the J gene end by 7 bases; junction bases not matched to a gene: 13. This CDR3 comprises 16 residues. CDR3 protein: CASTLGLAGDVGEQYF. The CDR3 nucleotides read TGTGCCAGCACCCTCGGACTAGCGGGAGACGTCGGGGAGCAGTACTTC.

This clonotype has at least ten counts. J is TRBJ2-2 and V is TRBV2; D unclear. Trimming took 3 bases from V and 4 from J, leaving 3 bases between them. Germline V gene data show CDR1 as SNHLY and CDR2 as FYNNEI. This CDR3 has 12 residues. The CDR3 reads CASSDITGELFF. CDR3 DNA: TGTGCCAGCAGTGATATCACCGGGGAGCTGTTTTTT. The whole variable domain, remainder taken from reference TRBV2 and TRBJ2-2, is EPEVTQTPSHQVTQMGQEVILRCVPISNHLYFYWYRQILGQKVEFLVSFYNNEISEKSEIFDDQFSVERPDGSNFTLKIRSTKLEDSAMYFCASSDITGELFFGEGSRLTVL.

This clonotype was counted a few times. CDR3 bases: TGCAGTGCTAGAGAAGGGGTCAGCGGGAGGAGGACCGGGGAGCTGTTTTTT. Translating it yields CSAREGVSGRRTGELFF. The J gene is TRBJ2-2, the V gene TRBV20-1; 9 bases line up with TRBD2. V gave up 0 bases and J gave up 5 bases; unmatched junction bases: 10. CDR3 length: 17 amino acids. Per germline, CDR1 DFQATT and CDR2 SNEGSKA (reference sequence).

The CDR3 reads CASKGRGGELFF. In DNA form, the CDR3 reads TGTGCCAGCAAAGGGAGGGGAGGGGAGCTGTTTTTT. The gene calls are TRBV6-1 and TRBJ2-2, with 7 bases fitting TRBD2. Looked up from germline, CDR1 is MNHNS and CDR2 is SASEGT. The CDR3 is made up of 12 amino acids. The trim removed 7 bases at V and 8 bases at J, leaving 4 bases unmatched.

Only one count was recorded for this clonotype. This chain joins TRBV9 and TRBJ2-5, with D perhaps given as TRBD1 or TRBD2 (5 bases each). Germline V gives CDR1 SGDLS, CDR2 YYNGEE. This CDR3 comprises 15 residues. The ends were cut back, 0 bases at V and 2 bases at J, with 11 bases in the middle. The CDR3 region has the DNA TGTGCCAGCAGCGTAGGGGACCGACCGCAAGAGACCCAGTACTTC. Translated: CASSVGDRPQETQYF.

In this sample, this clonotype turned up many times. The rearrangement uses TRBV5-1 and TRBJ1-1; 7 bases align to TRBD1. V trimming: 4 bases; J trimming: 0 bases; junction bases outside the gene matches: 6. Germline V gene sequence: CDR1 SGHRS, CDR2 YFSETQ. The CDR3 is made up of 15 amino acids. CDR3 protein: CASSTRQGMNTEAFF. The CDR3 nucleotides read TGCGCCAGCAGCACGAGACAGGGAATGAACACTGAAGCTTTCTTT.

This chain links TRBV19 with TRBJ2-1; 13 positions agree with TRBD2. Losses at the gene ends were 1 base for V and 8 bases for J; bases not matched to a gene: 5. CDR1 is LNHDA, CDR2 SQIVND, per germline (reference sequence). The CDR3 runs 16 residues. Here the CDR3 reads CASSIGTSGSYHEQFF. DNA for the CDR3: TGTGCCAGTAGTATAGGGACTAGCGGGAGTTATCATGAGCAGTTCTTC. Together with reference TRBV19 and TRBJ2-1, the CDR3 gives the full variable domain: DGGITQSPKYLFRKEGQNVTLSCEQNLNHDAMYWYRQDPGQGLRLIYYSQIVNDFQKGDIAEGYSVSREKKESFPLTVTSAQKNPTAFYLCASSIGTSGSYHEQFFGPGTRLTVL.

Ten or more counts support this clonotype. The chain couples TRBV10-2 to TRBJ1-6, with a weak D call TRBD1 (6 bases). The germline gives CDR1 WSHSY, CDR2 SAAADI. The CDR3 spans 15 residues. The V end lost 6 bases, the J end lost 6 bases, and 15 bases lay between the germline ends. The CDR3 spells CASSGGGRGNSPLHF. The CDR3 coding sequence is TGCGCCAGCAGCGGAGGGGGGCGCGGTAATTCACCCCTCCACTTT.

This clonotype was counted ten times or more. This chain connects TRBV6-1 to TRBJ1-5; perhaps TRBD1 as D (5 bases). This CDR3 is 16 amino acids long. Germline CDR1 reads MNHNS; CDR2 reads SASEGT. Trimming removed 7 bases from V and 0 bases from J, with 16 bases in between. The CDR3: CASTQRDSYSNQPQHF. The CDR3 region has the DNA TGTGCCAGCACCCAGCGGGACTCTTATAGCAATCAGCCCCAGCATTTT.

There are a few counts of this clonotype. The rearrangement joins TRBV19 to TRBJ1-6; D remains ambiguous. Per germline, CDR1 LNHDA and CDR2 SQIVND (reference sequence). The CDR3 consists of 15 residues. Trimming took 6 bases from V and 10 from J, leaving 19 bases between them. CDR3 nucleotides: TGTGCCAGTAGGAACTACGGGGATACAAGCTCACCCCTCCACTTT. Its protein is CASRNYGDTSSPLHF.

This clonotype has just one count. The chain uses TRBV2 and TRBJ2-1; D gene unclear. Germline assignment: CDR1 SNHLY and CDR2 FYNNEI. The CDR3 runs 16 residues. V lost 4 bases and J 0 bases, leaving 13 bases between the germline ends. DNA of the CDR3: TGTGCCAGCAGTGTGGATCAGATAAGCTCCTACAATGAGCAGTTCTTC. Translation: CASSVDQISSYNEQFF.

The genes are TRBV19 and TRBJ1-5, with D hard to call. The V and J ends lost 0 bases and 5 bases respectively, with 11 bases between them. The CDR3 sequence is 15 residues long. Germline V gene data show CDR1 as LNHDA and CDR2 as SQIVND (reference sequence). The DNA for the CDR3 is TGTGCCAGTAGTATAGACAAATCAAGCGATCAGCCCCAGCATTTT. It codes for CASSIDKSSDQPQHF.

This clonotype was seen repeatedly, ten times or more. J is TRBJ2-7 and V is TRBV3-1; D uncertain. Per germline, CDR1 LGHDT and CDR2 YNNKEL (reference sequence). The V and J ends lost 2 bases and 3 bases respectively, with 11 bases between them. This CDR3 is 14 amino acids long. The CDR3 spells CASSQYNVVYEQYF. The CDR3 DNA sequence: TGTGCCAGCAGCCAATACAACGTTGTCTACGAGCAGTACTTC.